This T cell receptor beta chain was recovered during a study of CD8 T cells in Susac syndrome. General study findings and limits: By the study's own acknowledgment, its TCR sequencing and HLA analysis included relatively few individuals.

Trimming pared 6 bases from V and 1 base from J, leaving 10 bases between. The CDR3 covers 12 residues. Germline loops: CDR1 SQVTM, CDR2 ANQGSEA. Comments on this clonotype: What it recognizes is unknown.

The sequenced target, TCR beta, came from blood CD8+ and CD4+ T cells. Negative isolation was applied to CD8+ and CD4+ T cells, and FACS enrichment was applied to TEMRA cells. Reverse transcription of roughly 0.45 to 1 ug RNA was carried out with random hexamers. Across 54 Vbeta and 13 Jbeta, TCR beta CDR3 was amplified with immunoSEQ multiplex PCR. Each CDR3 protein gets one entry after TCRdb re-called the immunoSEQ multiplex PCR reads with MiXCR. The sample yields around 130,000 distinct CDR3 sequences, around nine tenths seen once. This rearrangement joins TRBV29-1 to TRBJ2-7, with D perhaps being TRBD1 or TRBD2 (5 bases each). The TCR sequence derives from a human donor with multiple sclerosis. The sequenced sample was CD8+ T cells from PBMCs. The DNA of the CDR3 is TGCAGCGTGGAGGACACTTCCTACGAGCAGTACTTC. It yields the protein CSVEDTSYEQYF.